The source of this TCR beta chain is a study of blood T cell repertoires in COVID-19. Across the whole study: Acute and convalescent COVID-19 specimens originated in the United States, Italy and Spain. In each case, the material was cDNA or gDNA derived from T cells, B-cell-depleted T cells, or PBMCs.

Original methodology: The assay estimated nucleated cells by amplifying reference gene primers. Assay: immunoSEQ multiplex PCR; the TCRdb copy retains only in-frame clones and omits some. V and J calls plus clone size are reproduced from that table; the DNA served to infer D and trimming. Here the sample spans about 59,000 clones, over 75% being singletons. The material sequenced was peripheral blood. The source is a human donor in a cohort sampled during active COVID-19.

This chain's CDR3 is CASSEPQGSGTNVLTF. CDR3 coding DNA: TGTGCCAGCAGTGAGCCCCAGGGTTCCGGAACCAACGTCCTGACTTTC. This chain links TRBV25-1 with TRBJ2-6; weak D call: TRBD1 (5 bases). The CDR3 is 16 residues long. Trimming left V 3 bases short and J 8 bases short, with 17 bases between. Germline values: CDR1 MGHDK, CDR2 SYGVNS.